This T cell receptor beta chain originates from a study of blood T cell repertoires in COVID-19. Study background: From the United States, Italy and Spain came samples of acute and convalescent COVID-19. From T cells, B-cell-depleted T cells, or PBMCs came the material, which was cDNA or gDNA.

Authors' processing steps: Estimated nucleated cell counts came from reference gene primer amplification. The protocol was immunoSEQ multiplex PCR, while the TCRdb copy is restricted to in-frame clones and leaves out a portion. V and J calls and clone size are those listed in that table; D and trimming were worked out from the DNA. The sample holds under 150,000 clones, about four fifths seen once. CDR3 length: 15 amino acids. V shed 1 base, J shed 6 bases, and the junction held 7 bases outside the gene matches. In germline, CDR1 is SGHTA, CDR2 FQGNSA. The sample taken for sequencing was peripheral blood. The chain carries TRBV7-2 and TRBJ1-2, with 8 bases lining up with TRBD1. The sequence was obtained from a woman aged 40 to 49 with acute or convalescent COVID-19. The CDR3 sequence is CASSLGAGGGHGYTF. The CDR3 DNA is TGTGCCAGCAGCTTAGGCGCAGGGGGCGGGCATGGCTACACCTTC. The entire variable domain, with the rest obtained from reference TRBV7-2 and TRBJ1-2, is as follows: GAGVSQSPSNKVTEKGKDVELRCDPISGHTALYWYRQSLGQGLEFLIYFQGNSAPDKSGLPSDRFSAERTGGSVSTLTIQRTQQEDSAVYLCASSLGAGGGHGYTFGSGTRLTVV.